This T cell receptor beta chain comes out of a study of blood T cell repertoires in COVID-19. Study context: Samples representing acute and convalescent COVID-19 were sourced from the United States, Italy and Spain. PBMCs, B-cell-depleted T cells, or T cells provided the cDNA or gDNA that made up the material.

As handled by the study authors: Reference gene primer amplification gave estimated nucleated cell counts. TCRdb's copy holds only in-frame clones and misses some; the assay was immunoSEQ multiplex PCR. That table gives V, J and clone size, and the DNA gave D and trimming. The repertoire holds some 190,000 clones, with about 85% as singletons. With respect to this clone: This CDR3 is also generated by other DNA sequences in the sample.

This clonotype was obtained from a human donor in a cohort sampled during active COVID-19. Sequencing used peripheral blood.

The CDR3 sequence is CASSQGRGGTDTQYF. CDR3 sequence (DNA): TGCGCCAGCAGCCAAGGGAGGGGAGGGACAGATACGCAGTATTTT. The chain links TRBV4-1 to TRBJ2-3; 7 nucleotides line up with TRBD2. CDR1 and CDR2 (germline): MGHRA, YSYEKL. This CDR3 is built from 15 residues. V shed 1 base and J 3 bases; nucleotides not matched to a gene: 4.